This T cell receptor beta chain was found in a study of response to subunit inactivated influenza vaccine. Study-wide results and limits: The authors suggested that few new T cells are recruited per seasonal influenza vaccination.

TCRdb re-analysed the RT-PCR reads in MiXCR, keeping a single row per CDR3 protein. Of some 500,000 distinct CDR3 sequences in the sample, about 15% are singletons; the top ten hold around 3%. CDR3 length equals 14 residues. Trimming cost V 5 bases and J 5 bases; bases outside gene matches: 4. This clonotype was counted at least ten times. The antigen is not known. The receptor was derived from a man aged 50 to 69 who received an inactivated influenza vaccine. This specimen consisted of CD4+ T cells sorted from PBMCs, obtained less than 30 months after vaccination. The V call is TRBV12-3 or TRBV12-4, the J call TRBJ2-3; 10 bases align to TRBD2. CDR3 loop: CASSTSGVKDTQYF. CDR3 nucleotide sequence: TGTGCCAGCAGTACTAGCGGGGTGAAAGATACGCAGTATTTT.